A selection of T cell receptor beta chains follows, all from one sample in a study of early T cells in non-severe SARS-CoV-2 infection. TCRdb re-called the 5' RACE reads with MiXCR, one entry per CDR3 protein. This table holds about 70,000 distinct CDR3 sequences, 10% to 15% found once. The sample in question was whole blood, obtained at baseline. The receptors were gathered from an adult who was a healthcare worker with PCR-confirmed SARS-CoV-2 infection or an uninfected control (not recorded which). The donor label of this sample is uncertain. Both conserved end residues are part of each CDR3. A D gene is named only where the DNA matches it firmly. Clone size is given for some rows only: seen once, a few or many times, or a class if the clone is expanded.

v_call	d_call	j_call	clone_size	cdr3_nt	cdr3_aa
TRBV6-1	NA	TRBJ2-5	NA	TGTGCCAGCAGTCGGGAGTCGAATGGAGAGACCCAGTACTTC	CASSRESNGETQYF
TRBV20-1	NA	TRBJ2-7	few	TGCAGTGCCAAAACCGGGGAGCGCTACGAGCAGTACTTC	CSAKTGERYEQYF
TRBV6-5	NA	TRBJ2-3	few	TGTGCCAGCAGTTACTTAGCGGATCCCACAGATACGCAGTATTTT	CASSYLADPTDTQYF
TRBV4-2	NA	TRBJ2-7	few	TGTGCCAGCAGCCAAGATCTGGCCGGGGCTGTCTCTGTGTACGAGCAGTACTTC	CASSQDLAGAVSVYEQYF
TRBV9	NA	TRBJ2-7	NA	TGTGCCAGCAGCCCATCTGGTAGCCCCTACGAGCAGTACTTC	CASSPSGSPYEQYF
TRBV19	NA	TRBJ2-1	many	TGTGCCAGTAGCGATGGGGGACTGGGGAGGAATGAGCAGTTCTTC	CASSDGGLGRNEQFF
TRBV7-2	NA	TRBJ2-3	many	TGTGCCAGCAGCTTATTTGCGGCCGGGGATACGCAGTATTTT	CASSLFAAGDTQYF
TRBV27	TRBD2	TRBJ2-7	NA	TGTGCCAGCAGTTCGACCCTGGGACTAGCGGCCCCCTACGAGCAGTACTTC	CASSSTLGLAAPYEQYF
TRBV20-1	TRBD2	TRBJ2-7	few	TGCAGTGCTTTAGACAGCGGGACGTTTTACGAGCAGTACTTC	CSALDSGTFYEQYF
TRBV5-1	TRBD2	TRBJ2-5	many	TGCGCCAGCAGCTTGGAACTCGGGACTAGCTTCCAAGAGACCCAGTACTTC	CASSLELGTSFQETQYF
TRBV7-2	NA	TRBJ1-5	many	TGTGCCAGCAGCTTATGGGGGAACCCCCCGCCCCAGCATTTT	CASSLWGNPPPQHF
TRBV5-1	NA	TRBJ2-5	many	TGCGCCAGCAGCTTGGGGGTGGGGACCCAGTACTTC	CASSLGVGTQYF
TRBV30	NA	TRBJ2-6	few	TGTGCCTGGAGTGCGGGGGCCAACGTCCTGACTTTC	CAWSAGANVLTF
TRBV5-5	NA	TRBJ2-3	many	TGTGCCAGCAGCTTGGAGAGCGGGACAGCTACAGATACGCAGTATTTT	CASSLESGTATDTQYF
TRBV15	NA	TRBJ2-1	few	TGTGCCACCAGCAGCAAGCGGGTCAATGAGCAGTTCTTC	CATSSKRVNEQFF
TRBV7-9	TRBD2	TRBJ2-5	many	TGTGCCAGCAGCACCGGGACTAGCGAGACCCAGTACTTC	CASSTGTSETQYF
TRBV6-2/TRBV6-3	NA	TRBJ2-3	few	TGTGCCAGCAGCCACCAGCGCGATACGCAGTATTTT	CASSHQRDTQYF
TRBV5-1	TRBD1	TRBJ1-6	NA	TGCGCCAGCAGCGCGGACAGGCCCGATAATTCACCCCTCCACTTT	CASSADRPDNSPLHF
TRBV6-6	NA	TRBJ1-2	few	TGTGCCAGCAGTTACGGAGGCCCATCCGGGGGAGCCTATGGCTACACCTTC	CASSYGGPSGGAYGYTF
TRBV19	NA	TRBJ2-2	NA	TGTGCCAGTAGTCTACCGACAGGCACGAACACCGGGGAGCTGTTTTTT	CASSLPTGTNTGELFF
TRBV30	TRBD1	TRBJ1-1	many	TGTGCCTGGAGTGTTGACAGGGTTGAAGCTTTCTTT	CAWSVDRVEAFF
TRBV27	NA	TRBJ2-7	many	TGTGCCAGCAGGACCCTAGACTACGAGCAGTACTTC	CASRTLDYEQYF
TRBV20-1	NA	TRBJ2-7	few	TGCAGTGCGCGAAGCGAGGTCAAGGGCTACGAGCAGTACTTC	CSARSEVKGYEQYF
TRBV5-6	NA	TRBJ2-5	NA	TGTGCCAGCAGCGTACAAGAGACCCAGTACTTC	CASSVQETQYF
TRBV29-1	NA	TRBJ2-3	NA	TGCAGCGTAAGGGGGGCGGCCGGTACGCAGTATTTT	CSVRGAAGTQYF
TRBV7-2	NA	TRBJ2-5	NA	TGTGCCAGCAGCCCGCGGGGGCTTGGGGGGACCCAGTACTTC	CASSPRGLGGTQYF
TRBV10-1	TRBD2	TRBJ2-7	NA	TGCGCCAGCAGCTACGGACTAGCAGAGCAGTACTTC	CASSYGLAEQYF